The 2 T cell receptor beta chains below come from one sample, sequenced in a study of T cells in Graves' hyperthyroidism and ophthalmopathy. The investigators amplified TCR beta CDR3 regions from RNA transcripts. Initially, a first-round RT-PCR of the TCR CDR3 employed the HTBI primer set. TCRdb independently ran MiXCR on the multiplex PCR reads; one entry per CDR3 protein. The table shows about 290,000 distinct CDR3 sequences, with less than 15% occurring only once. The sample comprised blood. The receptor source for this set is a woman aged 25 to 39 with Graves' hyperthyroidism that later progressed to Graves' ophthalmopathy.

This clonotype was seen a few times. The CDR3: CASSLGGLAPDTQYF. The CDR3 nucleotides read TGTGCCAGCAGTTTGGGGGGACTAGCGCCAGATACGCAGTATTTT. The V call is TRBV28, the J call TRBJ2-3; 10 bases are a match to TRBD2. CDR3 length equals 15 residues. Germline V gene lookup returns CDR1 MDHEN and CDR2 SYDVKM. The V gene end was trimmed by 3 bases and the J gene end by 4 bases; junction bases not matched to a gene: 4.

This clonotype was observed many times. The CDR3 DNA reads TGTGCCAGCAGGGGACAGGGGGCGAACACTGAAGCTTTCTTT. As protein: CASRGQGANTEAFF. The chain is built from TRBV2 and TRBJ1-1, with TRBD1 matching over 12 bases. The CDR3 is made up of 14 amino acids. The V segment lost 6 bases and the J segment 1 base; nucleotides outside the gene matches: 0. Germline CDR1 SNHLY, CDR2 FYNNEI.